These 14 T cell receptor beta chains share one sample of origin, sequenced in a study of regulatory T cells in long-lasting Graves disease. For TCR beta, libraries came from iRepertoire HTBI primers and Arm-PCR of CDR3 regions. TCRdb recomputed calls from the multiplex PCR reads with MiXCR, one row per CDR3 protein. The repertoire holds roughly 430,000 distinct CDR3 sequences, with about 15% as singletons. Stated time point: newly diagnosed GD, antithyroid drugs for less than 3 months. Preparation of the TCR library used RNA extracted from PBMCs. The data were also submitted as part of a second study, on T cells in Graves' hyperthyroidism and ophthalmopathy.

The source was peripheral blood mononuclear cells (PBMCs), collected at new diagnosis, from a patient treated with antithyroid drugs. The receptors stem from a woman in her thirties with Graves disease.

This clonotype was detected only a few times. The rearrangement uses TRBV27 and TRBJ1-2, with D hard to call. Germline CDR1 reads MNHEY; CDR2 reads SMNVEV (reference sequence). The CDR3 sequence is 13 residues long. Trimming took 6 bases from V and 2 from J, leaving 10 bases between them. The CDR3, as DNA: TGTGCCAGCAGCCGCCCGGGGAACTATGGCTACACCTTC. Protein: CASSRPGNYGYTF.

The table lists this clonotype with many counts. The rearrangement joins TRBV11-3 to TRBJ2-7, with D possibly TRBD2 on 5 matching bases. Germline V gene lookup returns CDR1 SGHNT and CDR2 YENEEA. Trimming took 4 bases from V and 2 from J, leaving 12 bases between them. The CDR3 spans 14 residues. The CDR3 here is CASSSGAGTYEQYF. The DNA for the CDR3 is TGTGCCAGCAGCTCCGGCGCCGGGACCTACGAGCAGTACTTC.

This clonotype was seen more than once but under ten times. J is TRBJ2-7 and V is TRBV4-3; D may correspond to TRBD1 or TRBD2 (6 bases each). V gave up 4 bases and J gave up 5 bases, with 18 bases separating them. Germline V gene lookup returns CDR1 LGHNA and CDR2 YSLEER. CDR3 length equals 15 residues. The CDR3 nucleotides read TGCGCCAGCAGCCGTTACAGGGAGCCGGGGGACGAGCAGTACTTC. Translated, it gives CASSRYREPGDEQYF.

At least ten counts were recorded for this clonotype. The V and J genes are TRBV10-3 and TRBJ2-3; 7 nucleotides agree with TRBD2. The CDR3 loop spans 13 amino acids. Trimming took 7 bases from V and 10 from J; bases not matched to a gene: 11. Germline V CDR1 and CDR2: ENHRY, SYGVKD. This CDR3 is CAITPGGLPAQYF. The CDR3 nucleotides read TGTGCCATCACTCCGGGAGGACTACCGGCGCAGTATTTT.

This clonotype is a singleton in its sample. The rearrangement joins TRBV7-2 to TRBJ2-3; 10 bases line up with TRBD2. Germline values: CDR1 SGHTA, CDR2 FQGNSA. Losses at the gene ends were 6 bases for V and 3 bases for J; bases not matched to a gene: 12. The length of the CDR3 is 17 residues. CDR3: CASRRDSGRVGTDTQYF. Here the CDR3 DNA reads TGTGCCAGCAGACGTGACAGCGGGAGGGTGGGGACAGATACGCAGTATTTT.

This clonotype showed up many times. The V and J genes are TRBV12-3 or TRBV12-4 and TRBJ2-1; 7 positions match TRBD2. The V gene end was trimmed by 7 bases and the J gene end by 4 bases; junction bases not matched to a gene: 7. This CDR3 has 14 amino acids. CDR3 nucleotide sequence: TGTGCCAGCATAGCGGGCCTAAATTACAATGAGCAGTTCTTC. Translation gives CASIAGLNYNEQFF.

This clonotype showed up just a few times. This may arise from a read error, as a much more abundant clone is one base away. CDR3 DNA sequence: TGTGGCAGCAGCTTCGATCGGGGATCCTACGAGCAGTACTTC. Translated, it gives CGSSFDRGSYEQYF. This chain uses TRBV7-2 with TRBJ2-7, with a weak D call TRBD2 (5 bases). Looked up from germline, CDR1 is SGHTA and CDR2 is FQGNSA. The CDR3 is 14 residues long. Supplemented by reference TRBV7-2 and TRBJ2-7, the full variable domain reads GAGVSQSPSNKVTEKGKDVELRCDPISGHTALYWYRQSLGQGLEFLIYFQGNSAPDKSGLPSDRFSAERTGGSVSTLTIQRTQQEDSAVYLCGSSFDRGSYEQYFGPGTRLTVT.

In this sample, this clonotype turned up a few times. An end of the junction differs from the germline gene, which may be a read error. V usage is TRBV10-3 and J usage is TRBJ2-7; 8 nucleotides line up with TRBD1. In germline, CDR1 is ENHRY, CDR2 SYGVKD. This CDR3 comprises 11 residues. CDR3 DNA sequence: TGTGCCAGCAGTACCGGACAGGGGCAGTACTTC. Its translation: CASSTGQGQYF.

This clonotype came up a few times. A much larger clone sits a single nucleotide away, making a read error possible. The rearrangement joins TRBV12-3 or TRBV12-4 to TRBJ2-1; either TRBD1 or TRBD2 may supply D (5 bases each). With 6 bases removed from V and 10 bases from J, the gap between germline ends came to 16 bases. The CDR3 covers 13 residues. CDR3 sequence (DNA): TGTGCCAGCAGCCGACGGGGCCAGGACGAGCAGTTCTTC. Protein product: CASSRRGQDEQFF.

This chain's CDR3 is CASSPGTGAHGYTF. The CDR3 bases are TGCGCCAGCAGCCCCGGGACAGGGGCCCATGGCTACACCTTC. The chain uses TRBV5-1 and TRBJ1-2; 10 bases align to TRBD1. The length of the CDR3 is 14 residues. Trimming removed 4 bases from V and 6 bases from J; junction bases left unmatched: 6. Germline values: CDR1 SGHRS, CDR2 YFSETQ.

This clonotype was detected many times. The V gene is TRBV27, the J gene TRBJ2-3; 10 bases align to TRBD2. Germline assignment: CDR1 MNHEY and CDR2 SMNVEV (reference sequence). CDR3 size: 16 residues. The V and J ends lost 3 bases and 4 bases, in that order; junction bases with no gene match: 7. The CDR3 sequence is CASSLIVAGGPDTQYF. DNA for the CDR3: TGTGCCAGCAGTTTGATAGTAGCGGGAGGTCCAGATACGCAGTATTTT.

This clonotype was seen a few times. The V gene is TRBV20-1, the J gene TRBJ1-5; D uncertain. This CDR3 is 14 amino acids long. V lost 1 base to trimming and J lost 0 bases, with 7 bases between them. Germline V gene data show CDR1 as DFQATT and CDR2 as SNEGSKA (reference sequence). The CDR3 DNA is TGCAGTGCTAGAGGCGCGTGTAGCAATCAGCCCCAGCATTTT. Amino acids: CSARGACSNQPQHF.

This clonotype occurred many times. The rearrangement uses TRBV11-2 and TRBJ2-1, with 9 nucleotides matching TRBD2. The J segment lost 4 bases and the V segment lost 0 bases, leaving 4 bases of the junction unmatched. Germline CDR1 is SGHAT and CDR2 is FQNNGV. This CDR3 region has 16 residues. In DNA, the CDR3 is TGTGCCAGCAGCTTAGAGAATAGCGGGAGATACAATGAGCAGTTCTTC. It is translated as CASSLENSGRYNEQFF.

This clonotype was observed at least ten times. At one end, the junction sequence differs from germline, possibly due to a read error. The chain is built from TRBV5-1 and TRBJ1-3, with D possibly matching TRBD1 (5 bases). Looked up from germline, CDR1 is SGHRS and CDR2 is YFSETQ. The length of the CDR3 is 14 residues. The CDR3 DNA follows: TGTGCCAGCAGCTTAGGGGACGGTGGAAACACCATATATTTT. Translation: CASSLGDGGNTIYF.